Listed below are T cell receptor beta chains from one sample, sequenced in a study of blood T cell repertoires in COVID-19. The protocol was immunoSEQ multiplex PCR, while the TCRdb copy is restricted to in-frame clones and leaves out a portion. The sample carries around 94,000 clones, around 90% recorded once. The sequenced sample was peripheral blood. These receptors came from a man in his fifties with active COVID-19. The CDR3 runs from the conserved cysteine through the conserved F or W. D genes are given only for firm matches. The size of a clone is reported for some rows only, either as once, few or many, or as a class for expanded clones.

cdr3_length,v_call,clone_size,d_call,j_call,cdr3_nt,cdr3_aa
16,TRBV24-1,NA,TRBD2,TRBJ2-3,TGTGCCACCAGTGCGGGGGGGCAATCCTCAGCTGATACGCAGTATTTT,CATSAGGQSSADTQYF
13,TRBV30,NA,TRBD1,TRBJ1-5,TGTGCCTGGGGACAGGGGAAGGGTCAGCCCCAGCATTTT,CAWGQGKGQPQHF
16,TRBV3-1/TRBV3-2,NA,TRBD2,TRBJ2-1,TGTGCCAGCAGCCAAGCCAGCGGGGGGGCGGGTAATGAGCAGTTCTTC,CASSQASGGAGNEQFF
15,TRBV2,NA,TRBD2,TRBJ2-5,TGTGCCAGCAGCGGACTAGCGGGGATTCAAGAGACCCAGTACTTC,CASSGLAGIQETQYF
13,TRBV10-3,NA,NA,TRBJ1-1,TGTGCCATCAGACAGGGAGAGGGCACTGAAGCTTTCTTT,CAIRQGEGTEAFF
14,TRBV6-6,once,NA,TRBJ2-5,TGTGCCAGCAGGATGACTCTAGGGACATCTGGGGGGTACTTC,CASRMTLGTSGGYF
14,TRBV11-2,NA,NA,TRBJ1-4,TGTGCCAGCAGCTTAAATTCGTACGGGGAAAAACTGTTTTTT,CASSLNSYGEKLFF
14,TRBV5-1,few,NA,TRBJ1-5,TGCGCCAGCAGCCTGACGGGGGGCCCCACGCCCCAGCATTTT,CASSLTGGPTPQHF
15,TRBV6-2/TRBV6-3,once,NA,TRBJ1-1,TGTGCCAGCAGTTATGGAGGGACCATGAACACTGAAGCTTTCTTT,CASSYGGTMNTEAFF
16,TRBV19,NA,TRBD1,TRBJ1-5,TGTGCCAGTAGTCCCGACAGGGGAGGAAGATATCAGCCCCAGCATTTT,CASSPDRGGRYQPQHF
14,TRBV6-6,once,TRBD1,TRBJ1-4,TGTGCCAGCAGCCTGGGACAGGGAAATGAAAAACTGTTTTTT,CASSLGQGNEKLFF
14,TRBV2,NA,NA,TRBJ1-2,TGTGCCAGCAGCGCAACCACAGGGCTTGACGGCTACACCTTC,CASSATTGLDGYTF
17,TRBV7-6,NA,NA,TRBJ2-3,TGTGCCAGCAGCTCCCTCGGATACGGGGGAAGAGGAGATACGCAGTATTTT,CASSSLGYGGRGDTQYF
14,TRBV7-2,once,NA,TRBJ1-1,TGTGCCAGCAGCCCCCCCGGGGAGTTTACTGAAGCTTTCTTT,CASSPPGEFTEAFF
15,TRBV7-3,NA,NA,TRBJ1-4,TGTGCCAGCAGCCCCGGGACTTCAACTAATGAAAAACTGTTTTTT,CASSPGTSTNEKLFF
12,TRBV4-2,few,NA,TRBJ1-2,TGTGCCAGCAGCCAAGACGGCTATGGCTACACCTTC,CASSQDGYGYTF
17,TRBV7-8,NA,TRBD2,TRBJ2-3,TGTGCCAGCAGCCCCCGGACTAGCGGGGTAGGTTTAGATACGCAGTATTTT,CASSPRTSGVGLDTQYF
15,TRBV5-4,NA,TRBD1,TRBJ2-3,TGTGCCAGCAGCCCCCCGGACAGGGGGCTCGATACGCAGTATTTT,CASSPPDRGLDTQYF
18,TRBV7-2,once,TRBD2,TRBJ2-7,TGTGCCAGCAGCTTAATCGTGGTAGCGGGGTCCAGCTCCTACGAGCAGTACTTC,CASSLIVVAGSSSYEQYF
14,TRBV15,NA,NA,TRBJ1-2,TGTGCCACCAGCAGAGACCGGGGGAACTATGGCTACACCTTC,CATSRDRGNYGYTF
15,TRBV28,NA,NA,TRBJ1-2,TGTGCCAGCAGTACTACTAGTGGCCTTTGGTATGGCTACACCTTC,CASSTTSGLWYGYTF
15,TRBV7-9,NA,NA,TRBJ2-3,TGTGCCAGCAGCAAGGGGGCAGGGAGGACAGATACGCAGTATTTT,CASSKGAGRTDTQYF
16,TRBV29-1,NA,TRBD1,TRBJ1-4,TGCAGCGTCGGGGGTAGCAGGGGGCGGGCTAATGAAAAACTGTTTTTT,CSVGGSRGRANEKLFF
16,TRBV7-8,once,NA,TRBJ2-7,TGTGCCAGCAGCTTTGAGGGGCAGGGGCCCTCCTACGAGCAGTACTTC,CASSFEGQGPSYEQYF
13,TRBV7-3,NA,NA,TRBJ2-5,TGTGCCAGCAGCTTAGTTCCGAGGGAGACCCAGTACTTC,CASSLVPRETQYF
15,TRBV4-1,NA,NA,TRBJ1-1,TGCGCCAGCAGCCAAGGAAGCACCTTAAACACTGAAGCTTTCTTT,CASSQGSTLNTEAFF
13,TRBV12-3/TRBV12-4,NA,NA,TRBJ1-1,TGTGCCAGTTCAGGGTTATGGGACACTGAAGCTTTCTTT,CASSGLWDTEAFF
16,TRBV9,once,NA,TRBJ2-1,TGTGCCAGCAGCGCTCCCCCGGGGCGGGGGCACAATGAGCAGTTCTTC,CASSAPPGRGHNEQFF
15,TRBV6-5,once,NA,TRBJ2-1,TGTGCCAGCAGTTTTAGGCGGGCGGTATACAATGAGCAGTTCTTC,CASSFRRAVYNEQFF
18,TRBV11-2,NA,TRBD2,TRBJ2-3,TGTGCCAGCAGCAGTAGCGGGGCAACCCAGGACAACACAGATACGCAGTATTTT,CASSSSGATQDNTDTQYF
16,TRBV3-1/TRBV3-2,NA,TRBD2,TRBJ2-1,TGTGCCAGCAGCCCACTGGCGGTAGCGGGGGTTCCTGAGCAGTTCTTC,CASSPLAVAGVPEQFF
13,TRBV2,NA,TRBD1,TRBJ1-1,TGTGCCAGCGTCTCGCAGGGGGGAACTGAAGCTTTCTTT,CASVSQGGTEAFF
11,TRBV20-1,NA,NA,TRBJ1-4,TGCAGTGCTGGACTAGGGGAAAAACTGTTTTTT,CSAGLGEKLFF
14,TRBV28,NA,TRBD2,TRBJ2-3,TGTGCCAGCAGCGGGGGGGCGGTAAGAGATACGCAGTATTTT,CASSGGAVRDTQYF
19,TRBV3-1/TRBV3-2,NA,TRBD1,TRBJ2-2,TGTGCCAGCAGCCCCAGACAGGGATTTTCTCTCCGAAACACCGGGGAGCTGTTTTTT,CASSPRQGFSLRNTGELFF
12,TRBV2,NA,TRBD1,TRBJ1-1,TGTGCCAGCAGAGACGACAGGGTTCGGGCTTTCTTT,CASRDDRVRAFF
14,TRBV2,NA,NA,TRBJ2-5,TGTGCCAGCGGGCCGCCGGCGGGTTTGGAGACCCAGTACTTC,CASGPPAGLETQYF
18,TRBV6-6,NA,NA,TRBJ2-1,TGTGCCAGCAGTCCTGGACGGGGGACTTCGAGCTCCTACAATGAGCAGTTCTTC,CASSPGRGTSSSYNEQFF
12,TRBV7-9,NA,NA,TRBJ1-2,TGTGCCAGCAGCTCCGTAAACTATGGCTACACCTTC,CASSSVNYGYTF